This T cell receptor beta chain is from a study of blood T cells in healthy people across ages. Study-level background: T cells yielded about one barcoded beta molecule per two cells through template switching.

Germline V gives CDR1 SGHTA, CDR2 FQGNSA. The CDR3 length is 16 residues. V lost 5 bases and J lost 6, with 21 bases in between. Study findings and constraints: Both naive CD4+ cell counts and diversity were greater in long-lived donors than in aged donors.

Next came a second PCR, run for about 7 to 12 cycles, which used a sample-barcoded 5' primer along with a J-beta primer mix. TCRdb independently ran MiXCR on the 5' RACE reads; one entry per CDR3 protein. The table records hundreds of thousands of distinct CDR3 sequences, more than 45% of them present only once. On this clonotype itself: Its antigen is currently unknown.

The source is a man aged 25 to 45 in good health. Input material: blood. The chain combines TRBV7-2 with TRBJ2-3; possibly TRBD1 for D (7 bases). The CDR3 spells CASSPGAGGPPDTQYF. The CDR3 DNA sequence: TGTGCCAGCAGCCCTGGGGCAGGGGGGCCGCCGGATACGCAGTATTTT. Complete variable domain (other parts from reference TRBV7-2 and TRBJ2-3): GAGVSQSPSNKVTEKGKDVELRCDPISGHTALYWYRQSLGQGLEFLIYFQGNSAPDKSGLPSDRFSAERTGGSVSTLTIQRTQQEDSAVYLCASSPGAGGPPDTQYFGPGTRLTVL.